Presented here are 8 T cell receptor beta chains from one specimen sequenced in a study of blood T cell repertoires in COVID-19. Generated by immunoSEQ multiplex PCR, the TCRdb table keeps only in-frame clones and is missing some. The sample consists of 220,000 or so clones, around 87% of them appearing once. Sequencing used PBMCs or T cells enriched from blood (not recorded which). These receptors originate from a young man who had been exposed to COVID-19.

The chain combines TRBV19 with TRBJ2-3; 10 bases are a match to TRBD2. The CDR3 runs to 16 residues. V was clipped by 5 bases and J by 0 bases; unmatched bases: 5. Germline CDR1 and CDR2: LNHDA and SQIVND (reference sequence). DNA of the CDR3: TGTGCCAGTAGTGCTCTAGCGGGGGTTAGCACAGATACGCAGTATTTT. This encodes CASSALAGVSTDTQYF.

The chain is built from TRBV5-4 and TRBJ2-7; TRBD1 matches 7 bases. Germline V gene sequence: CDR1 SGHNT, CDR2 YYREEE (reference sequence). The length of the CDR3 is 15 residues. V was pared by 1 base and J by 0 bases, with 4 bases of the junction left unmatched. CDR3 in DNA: TGTGCCAGCAGCTTGACAGGGGACAGCTCCTACGAGCAGTACTTC. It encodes CASSLTGDSSYEQYF.

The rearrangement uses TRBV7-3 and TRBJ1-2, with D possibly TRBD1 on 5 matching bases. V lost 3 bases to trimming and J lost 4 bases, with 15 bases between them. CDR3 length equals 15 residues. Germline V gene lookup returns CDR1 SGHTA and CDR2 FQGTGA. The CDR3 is CASSLGPPGAYGYTF. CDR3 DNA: TGTGCCAGCAGCTTGGGGCCCCCAGGCGCCTATGGCTACACCTTC.

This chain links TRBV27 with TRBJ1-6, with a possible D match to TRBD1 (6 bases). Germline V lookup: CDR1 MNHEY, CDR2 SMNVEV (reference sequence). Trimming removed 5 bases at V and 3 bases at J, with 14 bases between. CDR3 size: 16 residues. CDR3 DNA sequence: TGTGCCAGCAGTCGAAATGAAGGGGGCTATAATTCACCCCTCCACTTT. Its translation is CASSRNEGGYNSPLHF.

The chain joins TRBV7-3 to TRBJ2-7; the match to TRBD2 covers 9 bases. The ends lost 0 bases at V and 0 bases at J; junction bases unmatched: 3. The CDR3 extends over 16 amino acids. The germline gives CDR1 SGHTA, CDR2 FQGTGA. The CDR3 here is CASSLTGSGSSYEQYF. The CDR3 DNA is TGTGCCAGCAGCTTAACGGGTAGCGGGAGCTCCTACGAGCAGTACTTC.

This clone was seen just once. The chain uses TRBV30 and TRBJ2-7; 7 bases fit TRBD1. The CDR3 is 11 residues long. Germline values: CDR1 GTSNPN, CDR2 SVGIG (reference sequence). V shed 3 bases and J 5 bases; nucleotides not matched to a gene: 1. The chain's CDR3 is CAWRQGNEQYF. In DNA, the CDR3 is TGTGCCTGGAGACAGGGGAACGAGCAGTACTTC. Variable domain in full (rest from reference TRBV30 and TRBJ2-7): SQTIHQWPATLVQPVGSPLSLECTVEGTSNPNLYWYRQAAGRGLQLLFYSVGIGQISSEVPQNLSASRPQDRQFILSSKKLLLSDSGFYLCAWRQGNEQYFGPGTRLTVT.

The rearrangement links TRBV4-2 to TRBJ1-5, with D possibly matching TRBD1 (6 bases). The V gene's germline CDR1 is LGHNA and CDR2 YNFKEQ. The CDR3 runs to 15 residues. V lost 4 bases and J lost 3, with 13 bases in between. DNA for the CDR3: TGTGCCAGCAGCCCTGAGGCAGGGGCCAATCAGCCCCAGCATTTT. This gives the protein CASSPEAGANQPQHF.

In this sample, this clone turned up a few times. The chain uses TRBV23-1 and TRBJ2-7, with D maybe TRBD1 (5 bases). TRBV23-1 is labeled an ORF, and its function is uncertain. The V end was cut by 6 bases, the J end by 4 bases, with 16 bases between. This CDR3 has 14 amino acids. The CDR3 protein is CASRHPSTEYEQYF. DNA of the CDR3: TGCGCCAGCAGACACCCTTCGACAGAATACGAGCAGTACTTC.